This T cell receptor beta chain was profiled in a study of cytomegalovirus exposure and HLA in healthy donors. For the study at large: Researchers found that roughly 81% of some 400 genotyped donors fell within the Caucasian-associated ancestry cluster.

Trimming at V came to 0 bases and at J to 1 base, leaving 6 bases not matched to a gene. Germline values: CDR1 LGHNA, CDR2 YSLEER. CDR3 length: 18 residues. The PCR contained 60 Vbeta and 13 Jbeta primers. Generated by immunoSEQ multiplex PCR, the TCRdb table keeps only in-frame clones and is missing some. The sample contains some 130,000 clones, nearly 80% of which appear only once. The sequence was obtained from a woman younger than 45 in good health and CMV-seropositive. The chain combines TRBV4-3 with TRBJ2-5; 12 bases fit TRBD2. The source material was PBMCs. CDR3: CASSQDLLAGGSQETQYF. The CDR3 coding sequence is TGCGCCAGCAGCCAAGATCTACTAGCGGGGGGTTCCCAAGAGACCCAGTACTTC.